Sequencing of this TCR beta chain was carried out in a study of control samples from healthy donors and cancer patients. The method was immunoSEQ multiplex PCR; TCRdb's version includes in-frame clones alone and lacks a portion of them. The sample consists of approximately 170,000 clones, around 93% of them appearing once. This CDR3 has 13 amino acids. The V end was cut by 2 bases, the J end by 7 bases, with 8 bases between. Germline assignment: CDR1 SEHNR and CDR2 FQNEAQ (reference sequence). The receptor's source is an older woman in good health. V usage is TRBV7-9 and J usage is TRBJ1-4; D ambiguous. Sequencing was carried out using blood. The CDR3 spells CASSLPRGEKLFF. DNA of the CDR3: TGTGCCAGCAGCTTACCTCGGGGTGAAAAACTGTTTTTT.